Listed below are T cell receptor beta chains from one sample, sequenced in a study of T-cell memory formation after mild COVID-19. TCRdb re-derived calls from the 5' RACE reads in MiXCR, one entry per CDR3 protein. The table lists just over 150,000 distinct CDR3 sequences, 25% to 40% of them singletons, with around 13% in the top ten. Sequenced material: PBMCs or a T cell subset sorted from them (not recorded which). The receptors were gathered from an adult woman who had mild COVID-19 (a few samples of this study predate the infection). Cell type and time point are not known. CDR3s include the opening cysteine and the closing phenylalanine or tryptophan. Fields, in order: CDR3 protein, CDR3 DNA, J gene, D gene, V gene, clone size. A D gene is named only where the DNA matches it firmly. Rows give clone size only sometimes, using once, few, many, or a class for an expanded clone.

CASSQAGGLVTGELFF TGCGCCAGCAGCCAAGCCGGGGGGCTAGTCACCGGGGAGCTGTTTTTT TRBJ2-2 . TRBV4-3 few
CASQDRGAETQYF TGTGCCAGCCAAGACAGGGGAGCAGAGACCCAGTACTTC TRBJ2-5 TRBD1 TRBV19 .
CASSEGMEEETQYF TGTGCCAGCAGTGAAGGGATGGAGGAGGAGACCCAGTACTTC TRBJ2-5 . TRBV6-1 .
CASSPEPRAGNTIYF TGTGCCAGCAGCCCTGAGCCCCGCGCTGGAAACACCATATATTTT TRBJ1-3 . TRBV4-2 few
CASSLAPPDTLAKNIQYF TGTGCCAGCAGCTTAGCCCCCCCGGACACCCTAGCCAAAAACATTCAGTACTTC TRBJ2-4 . TRBV7-6 few
CASSYGARVFREAEAFF TGTGCCAGCAGTTACGGGGCACGGGTCTTTCGGGAGGCTGAAGCTTTCTTT TRBJ1-1 . TRBV12-3/TRBV12-4 .
CATSARDRGDEQYF TGTGCCACCAGTGCGCGGGACAGGGGTGACGAGCAGTACTTC TRBJ2-7 TRBD1 TRBV24-1 .
CASSLVPSGTQETQYF TGCGCCAGCAGCTTGGTCCCTAGCGGGACCCAAGAGACCCAGTACTTC TRBJ2-5 TRBD2 TRBV5-1 many
CSVEVGDYQETQYF TGCAGCGTTGAAGTAGGGGACTACCAAGAGACCCAGTACTTC TRBJ2-5 . TRBV29-1 .
CASSPLRIGQANTEAFF TGTGCCAGCTCACCCCTAAGAATCGGACAGGCAAACACTGAAGCTTTCTTT TRBJ1-1 TRBD1 TRBV18 .
CASSAGGNQPQHF TGTGCCAGCAGTGCGGGGGGCAATCAGCCCCAGCATTTT TRBJ1-5 . TRBV25-1 .
CASSSKKGQGPNTGELFF TGCGCCAGCAGCTCGAAAAAAGGACAGGGTCCGAACACCGGGGAGCTGTTTTTT TRBJ2-2 TRBD1 TRBV5-1 .
CSVNRADTQYF TGCAGCGTTAACAGGGCAGATACGCAGTATTTT TRBJ2-3 . TRBV29-1 .
CASSQGLESYEQYF TGTGCCAGTAGTCAAGGACTAGAGTCCTACGAGCAGTACTTC TRBJ2-7 TRBD2 TRBV19 .
CASSGGGRVLHF TGTGCCAGCAGTGGAGGGGGCAGGGTCCTGCATTTT TRBJ1-5 TRBD1 TRBV25-1 .
CSGGRRVPEAFF TGCAGTGGTGGGAGACGGGTCCCTGAAGCTTTCTTT TRBJ1-1 . TRBV20-1 .
CASSPGTRLYEQYF TGTGCCAGCAGTCCCGGGACTAGGCTATACGAGCAGTACTTC TRBJ2-7 TRBD2 TRBV6-6 .
CASSLSGTGPGGYTF TGTGCCAGCAGTTTAAGCGGGACCGGCCCGGGGGGCTACACCTTC TRBJ1-2 . TRBV12-3/TRBV12-4 .
CASSTARQGNYGYTF TGTGCCAGCAGCACGGCCCGACAGGGCAACTATGGCTACACCTTC TRBJ1-2 TRBD1 TRBV6-5 many
CASSLAGVGGKETQYF TGTGCCAGCAGCTTAGCGGGAGTTGGGGGTAAAGAGACCCAGTACTTC TRBJ2-5 . TRBV7-8 few
CASSWDLRYGYTF TGTGCCAGCAGTTGGGACCTTCGATATGGCTACACCTTC TRBJ1-2 . TRBV12-3/TRBV12-4 .
CSASRSPNTEAFF TGCAGTGCTAGCCGGAGCCCGAACACTGAAGCTTTCTTT TRBJ1-1 . TRBV20-1 .
CASSFRETATYEQYF TGTGCCAGCAGTTTTCGGGAGACGGCTACCTACGAGCAGTACTTC TRBJ2-7 . TRBV12-3/TRBV12-4 .
CASSQDMMLGGRAVADTQYF TGCGCCAGCAGCCAAGATATGATGCTCGGCGGGAGGGCCGTAGCAGATACGCAGTATTTT TRBJ2-3 TRBD2 TRBV4-3 many
CASSFEGGLDTQYF TGCGCCAGCAGCTTTGAAGGGGGACTAGATACGCAGTATTTT TRBJ2-3 . TRBV5-1 .
CASSLLAGVTSYEQYF TGTGCCAGCAGTTTATTAGCGGGGGTTACCTCCTACGAGCAGTACTTC TRBJ2-7 TRBD2 TRBV6-2/TRBV6-3 .
CASSRGWAENSPLHF TGCGCCAGCAGCCGAGGTTGGGCGGAGAATTCACCCCTCCACTTT TRBJ1-6 . TRBV4-1 .
CASSLVGEGYTF TGCGCCAGCAGCTTGGTGGGTGAGGGCTACACCTTC TRBJ1-2 . TRBV5-1 .
CASSFQRRGLAGAYNEQFF TGTGCCAGCAGCTTCCAAAGGCGCGGACTAGCGGGAGCTTACAATGAGCAGTTCTTC TRBJ2-1 TRBD2 TRBV7-2 few
CASSYSMSRSSYNSPLHF TGTGCCAGCAGTTACTCGATGAGCCGGAGCTCCTATAATTCACCCCTCCACTTT TRBJ1-6 . TRBV6-5 .
CASSFQGARYEQYF TGTGCCAGCAGCTTTCAGGGGGCACGATACGAGCAGTACTTC TRBJ2-7 TRBD1 TRBV5-8 .
CASSDSGVSTDTQYF TGTGCCAGCAGCGATAGCGGGGTGAGCACAGATACGCAGTATTTT TRBJ2-3 TRBD2 TRBV9 few
CASSNRGFRNQPQHF TGTGCCAGCAGTAATAGGGGATTTAGGAATCAGCCCCAGCATTTT TRBJ1-5 . TRBV7-2 few
CSGAGTGPSYEQYF TGCAGCGGCGCCGGGACAGGGCCATCCTACGAGCAGTACTTC TRBJ2-7 TRBD1 TRBV29-1 few
CASRGTGVYNEQFF TGCGCCAGCAGGGGGACAGGGGTCTACAATGAGCAGTTCTTC TRBJ2-1 TRBD1 TRBV5-1 .
CASSQESNEQFF TGTGCCAGCAGCCAAGAATCCAATGAGCAGTTCTTC TRBJ2-1 . TRBV3-1 few
CASSLGGQAFF TGTGCCAGCAGCTTAGGGGGGCAAGCTTTCTTT TRBJ1-1 . TRBV7-8 .
CSASLPGSLNEQYF TGCAGTGCTTCCCTCCCGGGATCCTTAAACGAGCAGTACTTC TRBJ2-7 . TRBV20-1 many
CASSVNQGVNQPQHF TGTGCCAGCAGCGTAAATCAGGGGGTCAATCAGCCCCAGCATTTT TRBJ1-5 TRBD1 TRBV9 few
CASSAGLTDTQYF TGCGCCAGCAGCGCGGGGCTCACAGATACGCAGTATTTT TRBJ2-3 . TRBV5-1 .
CASTPTGGVGGYTF TGTGCCAGCACCCCGACAGGGGGCGTCGGGGGCTACACCTTC TRBJ1-2 TRBD1 TRBV27 .
CASGINQPQHF TGTGCCAGTGGAATTAATCAGCCCCAGCATTTT TRBJ1-5 . TRBV19 .
CASSPGYTDTQYF TGTGCCAGCTCACCTGGATACACAGATACGCAGTATTTT TRBJ2-3 . TRBV18 .
CSARAGGMGGYTF TGCAGTGCTAGAGCTGGGGGAATGGGTGGCTACACCTTC TRBJ1-2 . TRBV20-1 few
CASSYYGLKGSYNEQFF TGTGCCAGCAGTTACTACGGGCTAAAGGGCTCCTACAATGAGCAGTTCTTC TRBJ2-1 . TRBV6-2/TRBV6-3 .
CASSLNWEYTEAFF TGTGCCAGCAGCTTAAATTGGGAATACACTGAAGCTTTCTTT TRBJ1-1 . TRBV7-8 .
CASSRFGGLVRGYTF TGTGCCAGCAGCCGCTTCGGGGGGCTGGTGAGAGGCTACACCTTC TRBJ1-2 . TRBV12-3/TRBV12-4 few
CASSVASGSYEQYF TGTGCCAGCAGCGTAGCTAGCGGCTCCTACGAGCAGTACTTC TRBJ2-7 TRBD2 TRBV9 .
CASSFGSPNYGYTF TGTGCCAGCAGCTTCGGTTCGCCTAACTATGGCTACACCTTC TRBJ1-2 . TRBV7-2 .
CASVQGNTGELFF TGCGCCAGCGTACAGGGGAACACCGGGGAGCTGTTTTTT TRBJ2-2 . TRBV5-1 .
CASSQVAAGAGDTQYF TGTGCCAGCAGCCAAGTAGCGGCGGGGGCCGGGGATACGCAGTATTTT TRBJ2-3 . TRBV14 .
CASRVATQETQYF TGTGCCAGCAGAGTGGCGACCCAAGAGACCCAGTACTTC TRBJ2-5 . TRBV11-2 .
CASRNRRNTGELFF TGCGCCAGCAGAAACAGGCGGAACACCGGGGAGCTGTTTTTT TRBJ2-2 . TRBV4-3 .
CASSLALAVMNTEAFF TGTGCCAGCAGCTTAGCCCTGGCCGTAATGAACACTGAAGCTTTCTTT TRBJ1-1 . TRBV7-2 .
CASWGAGYEQFF TGTGCCAGTTGGGGAGCTGGGTATGAGCAGTTCTTC TRBJ2-1 . TRBV5-6 few
CASSVIAGGRYQETQYF TGTGCCAGCAGTGTTATAGCGGGGGGCCGTTACCAAGAGACCCAGTACTTC TRBJ2-5 TRBD2 TRBV2 once
CATSDSGTGSDTQYF TGTGCCACCAGTGATTCCGGGACAGGTTCAGATACGCAGTATTTT TRBJ2-3 TRBD1 TRBV24-1 .
CASSPKGYQPQHF TGTGCCAGCAGCCCGAAGGGTTATCAGCCCCAGCATTTT TRBJ1-5 . TRBV6-5 .
CSAQDTAYEQYF TGCAGTGCTCAGGACACAGCCTACGAGCAGTACTTC TRBJ2-7 . TRBV20-1 few
CASSLRQGGADTQYF TGTGCCAGCAGTCTCAGACAGGGGGGCGCAGATACGCAGTATTTT TRBJ2-3 TRBD1 TRBV6-6 .